The present T cell receptor (beta chain) was sequenced within a study of T cell changes during pregnancy in multiple sclerosis. Profiled with immunoSEQ multiplex PCR; TCRdb holds only in-frame clones, not every one. The sample has roughly 38,000 clones, approximately 90% seen once. The count of this clone is one. It is unclear where the CDR3 begins or ends on the DNA, so no DNA is shown, and the CDR3 is as TCRdb lists it. The CDR3 is 15 residues long, ends included. Germline assignment: CDR1 MNHEY and CDR2 SVGAGI. The sequence was obtained from a female donor with multiple sclerosis, enrolled in a pregnancy study. The material was CD4+ T cells from peripheral blood mononuclear cells, obtained before pregnancy. The V and J genes are TRBV6-5 and TRBJ2-7; whether TRBD1, the table's D call, matches the DNA was not checked. Here the CDR3 reads CASSTSTGSSYEQYF.